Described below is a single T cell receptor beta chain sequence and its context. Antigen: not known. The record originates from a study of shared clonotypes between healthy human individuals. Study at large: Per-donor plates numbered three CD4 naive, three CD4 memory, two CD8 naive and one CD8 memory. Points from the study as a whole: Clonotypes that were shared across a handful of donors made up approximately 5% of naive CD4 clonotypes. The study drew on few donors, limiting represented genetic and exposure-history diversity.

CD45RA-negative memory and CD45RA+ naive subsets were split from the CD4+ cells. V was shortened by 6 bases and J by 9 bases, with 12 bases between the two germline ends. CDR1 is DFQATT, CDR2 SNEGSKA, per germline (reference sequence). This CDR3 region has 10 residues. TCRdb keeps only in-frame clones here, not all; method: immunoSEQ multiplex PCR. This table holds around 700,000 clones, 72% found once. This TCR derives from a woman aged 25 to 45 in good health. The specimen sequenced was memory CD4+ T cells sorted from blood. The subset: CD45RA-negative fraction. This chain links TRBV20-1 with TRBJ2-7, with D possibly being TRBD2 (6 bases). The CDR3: CSAEGIGQYF. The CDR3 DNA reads TGCAGTGCGGAGGGGATCGGGCAGTACTTC.